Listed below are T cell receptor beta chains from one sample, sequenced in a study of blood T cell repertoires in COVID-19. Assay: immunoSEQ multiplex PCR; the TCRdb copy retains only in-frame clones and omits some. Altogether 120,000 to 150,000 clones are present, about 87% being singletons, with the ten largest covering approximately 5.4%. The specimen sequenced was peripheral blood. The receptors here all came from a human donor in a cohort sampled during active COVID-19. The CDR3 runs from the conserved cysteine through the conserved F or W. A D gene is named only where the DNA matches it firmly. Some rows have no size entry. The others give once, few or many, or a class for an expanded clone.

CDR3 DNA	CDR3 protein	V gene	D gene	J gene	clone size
TGTGCCAGCAGTGACCTAGCGGGGGCTCTCTACGAGCAGTACTTC	CASSDLAGALYEQYF	TRBV2	TRBD2	TRBJ2-7	NA
TGTGCCAGCAGTTTTCTCTACGAGCAGTACTTC	CASSFLYEQYF	TRBV27	NA	TRBJ2-7	NA
TGTGCCAGCAGTTACGGACCCGGGGGAGCTTTCTTT	CASSYGPGGAFF	TRBV6-6	NA	TRBJ1-1	NA
TGTGCCAGCAGCGCTACAGGGTACAACACCATATATTTT	CASSATGYNTIYF	TRBV11-2	NA	TRBJ1-3	once
TGTGCCAGCAGTCTAGGGGACGGGGGAGTCTACGAGCAGTACTTC	CASSLGDGGVYEQYF	TRBV11-2	NA	TRBJ2-7	NA
TGCGCCAGCAGCTTGGTTCAGTTCGTTTCGTCAACTAATGAAAAACTGTTTTTT	CASSLVQFVSSTNEKLFF	TRBV5-1	NA	TRBJ1-4	NA
TGTGCCAGCAGCCAGGTCACAGGGCCCTCTGGAAACACCATATATTTT	CASSQVTGPSGNTIYF	TRBV3-1/TRBV3-2	NA	TRBJ1-3	NA
TGTGCCAGCAGTTCAGGCATGGCCCAGTACTTC	CASSSGMAQYF	TRBV25-1	NA	TRBJ2-5	once
TGCAGCGTTACACAGGGGCAAGAGACCCAGTACTTC	CSVTQGQETQYF	TRBV29-1	TRBD1	TRBJ2-5	NA
TGTGCCAGCAGTGAAAGGTTTACAGCCTACGAGCAGTACTTC	CASSERFTAYEQYF	TRBV6-1	NA	TRBJ2-7	few
TGCGCCAGCAGCCCTCGGGACAGGGCGCGCTTTTACGAGCAGTACTTC	CASSPRDRARFYEQYF	TRBV5-1	TRBD1	TRBJ2-7	NA
TGCGCCAGCAGCTTGCGGACAGGCGAGACCCAGTACTTC	CASSLRTGETQYF	TRBV5-1	TRBD1	TRBJ2-5	few
TGTGCCAGTAGTAGCGGGAGGGCCTACAATGAGCAGTTCTTC	CASSSGRAYNEQFF	TRBV19	TRBD2	TRBJ2-1	NA
TGTGCCAGCAGCTTAGCACAGACTAGCGGGGGGGCTGTGGATACGCAGTATTTT	CASSLAQTSGGAVDTQYF	TRBV7-6	TRBD2	TRBJ2-3	NA
TGTGCCAGCAGCGTACAGGGAGGTCCCTATGGCTACACCTTC	CASSVQGGPYGYTF	TRBV9	NA	TRBJ1-2	NA
TGTGCCAGCAGTTACGGGCAGACAGGGGGCTCCGAAAAACTGTTTTTT	CASSYGQTGGSEKLFF	TRBV6-6	TRBD1	TRBJ1-4	NA
TGTGCCAGCTCTCCACTAGCGGGAGGCAACATTCAGTACTTC	CASSPLAGGNIQYF	TRBV28	TRBD2	TRBJ2-4	NA
TGTGCCAGCAGCGGTCAGACTAGCGGGAGGCTAAATGAGCAGTTCTTC	CASSGQTSGRLNEQFF	TRBV7-9	TRBD2	TRBJ2-1	NA
TGTGCCAGCAGTTCGATGACAGGGGGGAGCTCCTACGAGCAGTACTTC	CASSSMTGGSSYEQYF	TRBV28	TRBD1	TRBJ2-7	once
TGTGCCAGCAGTGAAGAGTCGGCTAGCGAGCAGTTCTTC	CASSEESASEQFF	TRBV2	NA	TRBJ2-1	once
TGTGCCAGCAGTGCGGGACACTTT	CASSAGHF	TRBV6-4	NA	TRBJ1-6	few
TGTGCCAGCATTACAGGGGCAGGCGGGGAGCTGTTTTTT	CASITGAGGELFF	TRBV19	TRBD1	TRBJ2-2	NA
TGTGCCAGCAGCTTATACAGGGGGAGCTGGGAAAAACTGTTTTTT	CASSLYRGSWEKLFF	TRBV7-2	TRBD1	TRBJ1-4	NA
TGTGCCAGCAGCTTATCCCAAGATACGCAGTATTTT	CASSLSQDTQYF	TRBV7-6	NA	TRBJ2-3	NA
TGTGCCACCAGTGATTCCGGGACAACTAACACAGATACGCAGTATTTT	CATSDSGTTNTDTQYF	TRBV24-1	NA	TRBJ2-3	NA
TGCAGCGTTGATTTGGGGGCCCAAGATACGCAGTATTTT	CSVDLGAQDTQYF	TRBV29-1	NA	TRBJ2-3	once
TGTGCCAGCAGCCCCCGGGGGACGAACACCGGGGAGCTGTTTTTT	CASSPRGTNTGELFF	TRBV7-9	NA	TRBJ2-2	NA
TGTGCCAGCCGTCGGGGGGAGGCCCCCTACGAGCAGTACTTC	CASRRGEAPYEQYF	TRBV28	TRBD2	TRBJ2-7	few
TGTGCCACCAGCAGCCAGCGGGAGACTAGCACAGATACGCAGTATTTT	CATSSQRETSTDTQYF	TRBV15	TRBD2	TRBJ2-3	NA
TGTGCCAGCAGTTTAGTCCCTCCTAGAGGAACCTACGAGCAGTACTTC	CASSLVPPRGTYEQYF	TRBV27	NA	TRBJ2-7	NA
TGCGCCAGCATGTCTCGGGACAGGGGATACGAGCAGTACTTC	CASMSRDRGYEQYF	TRBV23-1	TRBD1	TRBJ2-7	once
TGTGCCAGCAGCCCGATTAGGGGGGGCTTCTACGAGCAGTACTTC	CASSPIRGGFYEQYF	TRBV7-9	NA	TRBJ2-7	NA
TGTGCCAGCAAGGGACAAAACTATGGCTACACCTTC	CASKGQNYGYTF	TRBV6-5	NA	TRBJ1-2	NA
TGTGCCAGCAGCCTCCAGCGCGGGGAGGGAGAGACCCAGTACTTC	CASSLQRGEGETQYF	TRBV7-6	TRBD2	TRBJ2-5	NA
TGTGCCAGCAGTCCTAGACTAGCGGGAGGGAGCTCTGGGGCCAACGTCCTGACTTTC	CASSPRLAGGSSGANVLTF	TRBV27	TRBD2	TRBJ2-6	NA
TGTGCCAGCAGCTCTGTCGCGGTACGTGGAGAGACCCAGTACTTC	CASSSVAVRGETQYF	TRBV7-2	NA	TRBJ2-5	NA
TGTGCCAGCAGCCCCCAGCGGGGAGGCGTCAAAAACATTCAGTACTTC	CASSPQRGGVKNIQYF	TRBV7-2	TRBD2	TRBJ2-4	NA